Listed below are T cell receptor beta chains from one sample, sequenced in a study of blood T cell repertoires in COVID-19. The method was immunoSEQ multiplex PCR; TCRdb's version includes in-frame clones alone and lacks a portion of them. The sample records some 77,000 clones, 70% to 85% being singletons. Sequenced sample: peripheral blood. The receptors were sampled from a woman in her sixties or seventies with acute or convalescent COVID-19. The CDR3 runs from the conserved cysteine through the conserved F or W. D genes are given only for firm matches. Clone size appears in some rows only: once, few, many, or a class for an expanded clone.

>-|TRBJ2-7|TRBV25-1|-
TGTGCCAGCCAGGATCAGGGGGCGGGAGTCTACGAGCAGTACTTC
CASQDQGAGVYEQYF
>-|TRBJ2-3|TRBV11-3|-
TGTGCCAGCAGCCACAGGGGCACAGATACGCAGTATTTT
CASSHRGTDTQYF
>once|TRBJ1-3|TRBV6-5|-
TGTGCCAGCCTCGATAAAAGCCGTGGAAACACCATATATTTT
CASLDKSRGNTIYF
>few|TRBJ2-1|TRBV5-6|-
TGTGCCAGCAGCTTGGCCGGGACTGGGGAGTTCTTC
CASSLAGTGEFF
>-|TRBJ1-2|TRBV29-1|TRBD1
TGCAGCGTTGTCGGGGACAGCAAGACTTCATATGGCTACACCTTC
CSVVGDSKTSYGYTF
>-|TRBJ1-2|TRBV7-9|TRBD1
TGTGCCAGCAGCTTAGTTGCTACAGGGGACGGCTACACCTTC
CASSLVATGDGYTF
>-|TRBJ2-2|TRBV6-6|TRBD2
TGTGCCAGCAGTTACTCAGGCGGGGGGGCCACCGGGGAGCTGTTTTTT
CASSYSGGGATGELFF
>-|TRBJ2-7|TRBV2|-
TGTGCCAGCAGTGAACTCGAGCAGTACTTC
CASSELEQYF
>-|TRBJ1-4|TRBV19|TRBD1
TGTGCCAGTAGTAGACAGGGGGCCGTCACTAATGAAAAACTGTTTTTT
CASSRQGAVTNEKLFF
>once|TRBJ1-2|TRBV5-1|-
TGCGCCAGCAGCTTGTCAGGGGTTTCGTATGGCTACACCTTC
CASSLSGVSYGYTF
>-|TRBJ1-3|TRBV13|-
TGTGCCAGCAGCCTAACGGACAGCTCTGGAAACACCATATATTTT
CASSLTDSSGNTIYF
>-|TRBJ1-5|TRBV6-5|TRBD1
TGTGCCAGCAGTACGGACCGGGACAGCCGTAAGCCCCAGCATTTT
CASSTDRDSRKPQHF
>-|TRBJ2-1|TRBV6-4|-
TGTGCCAGCAGTGACTCGAGCGGAGGAGGAGAGCAGTTCTTC
CASSDSSGGGEQFF
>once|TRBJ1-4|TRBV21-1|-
TGTGCCAGCAGCAAGGGACAGGGGGCGGCTATCGATTCTAATGAAAAACTGTTTTTT
CASSKGQGAAIDSNEKLFF
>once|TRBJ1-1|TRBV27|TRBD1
TGTGCCACCCTGGACAGGGGCACTGAAGCTTTCTTT
CATLDRGTEAFF
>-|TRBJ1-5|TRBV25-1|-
TGTGCCAGCAGTGTGGCAGGGGTCAGTCAGCCCCAGCATTTT
CASSVAGVSQPQHF
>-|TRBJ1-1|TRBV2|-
TGTGCCAGCAGTGAAGCGCTTCCATGGCAGAAAAACACTGAAGCTTTCTTT
CASSEALPWQKNTEAFF
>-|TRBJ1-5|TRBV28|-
TGTGCCAGCAGTTTAGGAGTTTTCCAGCCCCAGCATTTT
CASSLGVFQPQHF
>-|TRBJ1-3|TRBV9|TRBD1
TGTGCCAGCAGCATCTCGGACAGGGGAAATGGAAACACCATATATTTT
CASSISDRGNGNTIYF
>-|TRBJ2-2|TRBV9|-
TGTGCCAGCAGCGTAACAAGGGAGGTCACCGGGGAGCTGTTTTTT
CASSVTREVTGELFF
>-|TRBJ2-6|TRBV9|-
TGTGCCAGCAGCGCGGACAGCTCTGGGGCCAACGTCCTGACTTTC
CASSADSSGANVLTF
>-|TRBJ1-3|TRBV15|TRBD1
TGTGCCACCAGCTTAGAGGCAGGGGGCGTAAACACCATATATTTT
CATSLEAGGVNTIYF
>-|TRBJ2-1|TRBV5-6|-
TGTGCCAGCAGAGCCGTAAGGGGACTCAGCTCCTACAATGAGCAGTTCTTC
CASRAVRGLSSYNEQFF
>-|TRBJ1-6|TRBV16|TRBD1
TGTGCCAGCAGCCAATTCGGGACAGCCCAGGGCAGCAATTCACCCCTCCACTTT
CASSQFGTAQGSNSPLHF
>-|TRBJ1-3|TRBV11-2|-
TGTGCCAGCAGCCCTTTGGGGGGTGGCACCATATATTTT
CASSPLGGGTIYF
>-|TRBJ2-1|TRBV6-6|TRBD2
TGTGCCAGCAAAGGCCGGACTAGCGGGAGCAATGAGCAGTTCTTC
CASKGRTSGSNEQFF
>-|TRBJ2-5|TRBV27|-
TGTGCCAGCAGTTTGTTCGGGGTCCTCCAAGAGACCCAGTACTTC
CASSLFGVLQETQYF
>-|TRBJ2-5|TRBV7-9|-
TGTGCCAGCAGCGGTGGGACTTTCCAAGAGACCCAGTACTTC
CASSGGTFQETQYF
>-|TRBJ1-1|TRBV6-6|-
TGTGCCAGCAGTTCCGACAGAGTGAACACTGAAGCTTTCTTT
CASSSDRVNTEAFF
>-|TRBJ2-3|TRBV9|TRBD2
TGTGCCAGCAGCGCAAAACTCGGGACTAGCGAATTTGGAGATACGCAGTATTTT
CASSAKLGTSEFGDTQYF
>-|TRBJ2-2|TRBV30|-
TGTGCCTGGGGACAGTACACCGGGGAGCTGTTTTTT
CAWGQYTGELFF
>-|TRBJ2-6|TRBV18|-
TGTGCCAGCTCACGCCTAGCAGGAGCCAGGAGCTCTGGGGCCAACGTCCTGACTTTC
CASSRLAGARSSGANVLTF
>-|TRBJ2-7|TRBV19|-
TGTGCCAGTAGTAGGGGGGTCACCAACTACGAGCAGTACTTC
CASSRGVTNYEQYF
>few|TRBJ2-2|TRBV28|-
TGTGCCAGCAGGAGGACACTTATGAACACCGGGGAGCTGTTTTTT
CASRRTLMNTGELFF
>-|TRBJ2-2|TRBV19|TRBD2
TGTGCCAGTAGCCAACTTACTAGCGGAACGAACACCGGGGAGCTGTTTTTT
CASSQLTSGTNTGELFF
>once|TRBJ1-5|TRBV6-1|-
TGTGCCAGCAGTGAATCCAGGGCACCCGGCAATCAGCCCCAGCATTTT
CASSESRAPGNQPQHF
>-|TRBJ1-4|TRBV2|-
TGTGCCAGCAGTGAAGGAGGGGGTGGTAATGAAAAACTGTTTTTT
CASSEGGGGNEKLFF
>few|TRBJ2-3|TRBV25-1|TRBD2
TGTGCCAGCAGTTCATCCGCGGGGGGGTTAGATACGCAGTATTTT
CASSSSAGGLDTQYF
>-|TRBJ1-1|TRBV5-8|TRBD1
TGTGCCAGCAGCTTAAGAACCAGGGGGCGGAACACTGAAGCTTTCTTT
CASSLRTRGRNTEAFF
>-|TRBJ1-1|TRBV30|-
TGTGCCTGGAGCGATTTTGGGGGGGCGAACACTGAAGCTTTCTTT
CAWSDFGGANTEAFF
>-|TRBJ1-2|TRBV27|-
TGTGCCAGCAGTTTAGGGGTCGGGGTCCTGAATGGCTACACCTTC
CASSLGVGVLNGYTF
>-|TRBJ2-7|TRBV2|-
TGTGCCGGCCGGGACAATTCTTTACGCGAGCAGTACTTC
CAGRDNSLREQYF
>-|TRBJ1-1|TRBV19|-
TGTGCCAGTAGCCATCTGACAGGTTCTCGATCTGAAGCTTTCTTT
CASSHLTGSRSEAFF
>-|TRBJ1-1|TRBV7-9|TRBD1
TGTGCCAGCAGCCTACAGGGGAATGAAGCTTTCTTT
CASSLQGNEAFF
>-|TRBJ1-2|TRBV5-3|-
TGTGCCAGAAGCCCGGCGGCAGTTAGCTATGGCTACACCTTC
CARSPAAVSYGYTF
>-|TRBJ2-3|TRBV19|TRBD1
TGTGCCAGTAGTCGTCCCGGGACAGGGGGCGAGCAGTATTTT
CASSRPGTGGEQYF
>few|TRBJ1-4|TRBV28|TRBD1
TGTGCCAGCAGTTTAAGGGACAGGAGGAATGAAAAACTGTTTTTT
CASSLRDRRNEKLFF
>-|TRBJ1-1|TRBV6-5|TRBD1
TGTGCCAGCAGCACCGGGACAGGGGGCTTGAAAGCTTTCTTT
CASSTGTGGLKAFF
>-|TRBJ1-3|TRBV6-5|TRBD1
TGTGCCAGCAGAAGGGACAGGGGAGACACCATATATTTT
CASRRDRGDTIYF
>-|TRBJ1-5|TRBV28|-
TGTGCCAGCAGTTTCAGACATAGCAATCAGCCCCAGCATTTT
CASSFRHSNQPQHF
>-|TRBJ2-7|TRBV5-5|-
TGTGCCAGCAGCTTAGTCTTGGGGCCTCAGGGCGAGCAGTACTTC
CASSLVLGPQGEQYF
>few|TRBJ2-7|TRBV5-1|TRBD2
TGCGCCAGCAGCTTTAGGATAGCGGGGAACTACGAGCAGTACTTC
CASSFRIAGNYEQYF
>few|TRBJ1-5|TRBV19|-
TGTGCCAGTAGTAATTGGGACATTTCAGATCAGCCCCAGCATTTT
CASSNWDISDQPQHF